The rows below give T cell receptor beta chains drawn from one sample of a study of patients and donors after allogeneic stem cell transplantation. MiXCR, run by TCRdb on the RT-PCR reads, gives a single entry per CDR3 protein. The table lists roughly 880,000 distinct CDR3 sequences, approximately 18% of them singletons, with around 6% in the top ten. Material: blood, either unsorted or a sorted T cell fraction (not recorded which). The receptors were gathered from a human donor who was either an allogeneic HSCT recipient or a stem cell or donor lymphocyte infusion donor (not recorded which). It is not recorded whose cells these are; they may come from a transplant donor. Both conserved end residues are part of each CDR3. D genes are given only for firm matches. Clone size, where shown, is once, few, many, or a class for clones that have expanded.

v_call: TRBV12-3/TRBV12-4
d_call: TRBD2
clone_size: .
j_call: TRBJ2-3
cdr3_nt: TGTGCCAGCACCAACAGACTAGCGGGGACCACAGATACGCAGTATTTT
cdr3_aa: CASTNRLAGTTDTQYF

v_call: TRBV10-2
d_call: TRBD2
clone_size: few
j_call: TRBJ2-1
cdr3_nt: TGCGCCAGCAGTGAGGGGGGCTGGGCGGGAGGAACCTACAATGAGCAGTTCTTC
cdr3_aa: CASSEGGWAGGTYNEQFF

v_call: TRBV20-1
d_call: .
clone_size: .
j_call: TRBJ2-1
cdr3_nt: TGCAGTGCACCCGACCTTTCTGTTCATTCCTACAATGAGCAGTTCTTC
cdr3_aa: CSAPDLSVHSYNEQFF

v_call: TRBV10-3
d_call: .
clone_size: .
j_call: TRBJ2-7
cdr3_nt: TGTGCCATCAAGTCGCCCGAACAAGAGGGGCCGGGGAGGGAGCAGTACTTC
cdr3_aa: CAIKSPEQEGPGREQYF

v_call: TRBV18
d_call: .
clone_size: few
j_call: TRBJ2-1
cdr3_nt: TGTGCCAGCTCACCGTCTTGGTTGTCTTATAAGCAGTTCTTC
cdr3_aa: CASSPSWLSYKQFF

v_call: TRBV27
d_call: TRBD1
clone_size: .
j_call: TRBJ1-2
cdr3_nt: TGTGCCAGCAGACCAACCGGGACAGGGCTTGGCTACACCTTC
cdr3_aa: CASRPTGTGLGYTF

v_call: TRBV20-1
d_call: .
clone_size: .
j_call: TRBJ2-5
cdr3_nt: TGCAGTGCTAGAGACCCGTCGGGACTTGCCGGGGCCCAGTACTTC
cdr3_aa: CSARDPSGLAGAQYF

v_call: TRBV7-8
d_call: .
clone_size: few
j_call: TRBJ1-6
cdr3_nt: TGTGCCAGCAGCTCCCAGGACAGCCATAATTCACCCCTCCACTTT
cdr3_aa: CASSSQDSHNSPLHF

v_call: TRBV7-9
d_call: TRBD1
clone_size: many
j_call: TRBJ1-2
cdr3_nt: TGTGCCAGCAGCTTACGGGACAGGGAGCTCGATGGCTACACCTTC
cdr3_aa: CASSLRDRELDGYTF

v_call: TRBV11-2
d_call: TRBD1
clone_size: few
j_call: TRBJ2-4
cdr3_nt: TGTGCCAGCAGCGCACTGGACAGGGTGGGCTTC
cdr3_aa: CASSALDRVGF

v_call: TRBV7-2
d_call: .
clone_size: .
j_call: TRBJ2-3
cdr3_nt: TGTGCCAGCAGTAGGCGGCGGGGCCAAAGCACAGATACGCAGTATTTT
cdr3_aa: CASSRRRGQSTDTQYF

v_call: TRBV4-1
d_call: .
clone_size: .
j_call: TRBJ2-2
cdr3_nt: TGCGCCAGCAGCCAAAGGGTCTTAGAGGACACCGGGGAGCTGTTTTTT
cdr3_aa: CASSQRVLEDTGELFF

v_call: TRBV4-2
d_call: .
clone_size: .
j_call: TRBJ2-3
cdr3_nt: TGTGCCAGCAGCCAAGCCTCGAGGGGCGGGATCCAGGGTACGCAGTATTTT
cdr3_aa: CASSQASRGGIQGTQYF

v_call: TRBV20-1
d_call: .
clone_size: .
j_call: TRBJ2-5
cdr3_nt: TGCAGTGCGAGAAAGGCTCCCCAAGAGACCCAGTACTTC
cdr3_aa: CSARKAPQETQYF

v_call: TRBV5-1
d_call: .
clone_size: .
j_call: TRBJ2-1
cdr3_nt: TGCGCCAGCAGCAAAACGGGGATAAGCTCCTACAATGAGCAGTTCTTC
cdr3_aa: CASSKTGISSYNEQFF

v_call: TRBV7-8
d_call: .
clone_size: .
j_call: TRBJ2-2
cdr3_nt: TGTGCCAGCAGCATGGGCCTCCCGAACACCGGGGAGCTGTTTTTT
cdr3_aa: CASSMGLPNTGELFF

v_call: TRBV9
d_call: .
clone_size: .
j_call: TRBJ1-6
cdr3_nt: TGTGCCAGCAGCGCCGATCCGGGACCCCCCTCCTATAATTCACCCCTCCACTTT
cdr3_aa: CASSADPGPPSYNSPLHF

v_call: TRBV29-1
d_call: TRBD1
clone_size: many
j_call: TRBJ2-2
cdr3_nt: TGCAGCGCAAAACAGGGGGTGTATGCCGGGGAGCTGTTTTTT
cdr3_aa: CSAKQGVYAGELFF

v_call: TRBV5-1
d_call: .
clone_size: few
j_call: TRBJ2-7
cdr3_nt: TGCGCCAGCAGCGGGTCCGAGGGTTACGAGCAGTACTTC
cdr3_aa: CASSGSEGYEQYF

v_call: TRBV4-3
d_call: .
clone_size: .
j_call: TRBJ1-2
cdr3_nt: TGCGCCAGCAGCCAAATCAGGGGAAGCTATGGCTACACCTTC
cdr3_aa: CASSQIRGSYGYTF

v_call: TRBV7-2
d_call: .
clone_size: few
j_call: TRBJ1-6
cdr3_nt: TGTGCCAGCAGCTTAAGGGGGAAGGAGGCACCCCTCCACTTT
cdr3_aa: CASSLRGKEAPLHF

v_call: TRBV7-2
d_call: TRBD2
clone_size: .
j_call: TRBJ2-1
cdr3_nt: TGTGCCAGCAGCCCTAGCGGGAGGGCCTGGTTCTTC
cdr3_aa: CASSPSGRAWFF

v_call: TRBV5-1
d_call: .
clone_size: .
j_call: TRBJ1-3
cdr3_nt: TGCGCCAGCAGCTTGGACCCAACGGACAGCTCTGGAAACACCATATATTTT
cdr3_aa: CASSLDPTDSSGNTIYF

v_call: TRBV12-3/TRBV12-4
d_call: TRBD1
clone_size: few
j_call: TRBJ2-7
cdr3_nt: TGTGCCAGGGGGACAGGGGACTACGAGCAGTACTTC
cdr3_aa: CARGTGDYEQYF

v_call: TRBV7-9
d_call: .
clone_size: .
j_call: TRBJ2-7
cdr3_nt: TGTGCCAGCAGCTTAGGACTTAACCGCGACGAGCAGTACTTC
cdr3_aa: CASSLGLNRDEQYF

v_call: TRBV19
d_call: .
clone_size: .
j_call: TRBJ2-3
cdr3_nt: TGTGCCAGTAGTTTTGGACAGTACACAGATACGCAGTATTTT
cdr3_aa: CASSFGQYTDTQYF

v_call: TRBV12-3/TRBV12-4
d_call: .
clone_size: many
j_call: TRBJ2-7
cdr3_nt: TGTGCCAGCAGTTTAGAACAGGGAGTAACCTACGAGCAGTACTTC
cdr3_aa: CASSLEQGVTYEQYF

v_call: TRBV20-1
d_call: .
clone_size: few
j_call: TRBJ2-1
cdr3_nt: TGCAGTGCCGTGGGGACTGCGACCTACAATGAGCAGTTCTTC
cdr3_aa: CSAVGTATYNEQFF

v_call: TRBV6-1
d_call: .
clone_size: few
j_call: TRBJ2-3
cdr3_nt: TGTGCCAGCAGCCGGGACGGCTTAGATACGCAGTATTTT
cdr3_aa: CASSRDGLDTQYF

v_call: TRBV5-4
d_call: .
clone_size: few
j_call: TRBJ2-3
cdr3_nt: TGTGCCAGCAGCCTTTCTCTTAGCAGTTTCGCAGATACGCAGTATTTT
cdr3_aa: CASSLSLSSFADTQYF

v_call: TRBV15
d_call: .
clone_size: few
j_call: TRBJ2-3
cdr3_nt: TGTGCCACCAGCAGAGCCCACAGGGAGTCAGATACGCAGTATTTT
cdr3_aa: CATSRAHRESDTQYF

v_call: TRBV12-3/TRBV12-4
d_call: .
clone_size: .
j_call: TRBJ2-3
cdr3_nt: TGTGCCAGCAGCGCAGTTGTCCTAACAGATACGCAGTATTTT
cdr3_aa: CASSAVVLTDTQYF

v_call: TRBV3-1
d_call: .
clone_size: .
j_call: TRBJ2-2
cdr3_nt: TGTGCCAGCAGCCAAGCGGCTAGCTCCGGGGAGCTGTTTTTT
cdr3_aa: CASSQAASSGELFF

v_call: TRBV27
d_call: .
clone_size: few
j_call: TRBJ2-3
cdr3_nt: TGTGCCAGCAGACGCGGGGCTACAGATACGCAGTATTTT
cdr3_aa: CASRRGATDTQYF

v_call: TRBV29-1
d_call: TRBD1
clone_size: .
j_call: TRBJ2-2
cdr3_nt: TGCAGCGTTGAAGACCCGGGACAGGGAAACACCGGGGAGCTGTTTTTT
cdr3_aa: CSVEDPGQGNTGELFF

v_call: TRBV12-3/TRBV12-4
d_call: TRBD1
clone_size: .
j_call: TRBJ2-7
cdr3_nt: TGTGCCAGCAAGCTTGGGACAGGGCCTTCCAACGAGCAGTACTTC
cdr3_aa: CASKLGTGPSNEQYF

v_call: TRBV29-1
d_call: .
clone_size: few
j_call: TRBJ1-1
cdr3_nt: TGCAGCTCGACCCCAAGGGCAGGGGTGCACACTGAAGCTTTCTTT
cdr3_aa: CSSTPRAGVHTEAFF

v_call: TRBV20-1
d_call: .
clone_size: .
j_call: TRBJ1-1
cdr3_nt: TGCAGTCTCCTAGGTCGGCACACTGAAGCTTTCTTT
cdr3_aa: CSLLGRHTEAFF

v_call: TRBV27
d_call: TRBD1
clone_size: few
j_call: TRBJ1-2
cdr3_nt: TGTGCCAGCAGTCCATCGACAGGGGGCTCTGGTGGCTACACCTTC
cdr3_aa: CASSPSTGGSGGYTF

v_call: TRBV19
d_call: .
clone_size: .
j_call: TRBJ2-1
cdr3_nt: TGTGCCACACGGGGGTGGGGAAGCTCCTACAATGAGCAGTTCTTC
cdr3_aa: CATRGWGSSYNEQFF

v_call: TRBV6-5
d_call: .
clone_size: few
j_call: TRBJ2-6
cdr3_nt: TGTGCCAGCAGTTACTCGAATGGGATTGGCTCTGGGGCCAACGTCCTGACTTTC
cdr3_aa: CASSYSNGIGSGANVLTF

v_call: TRBV19
d_call: TRBD1
clone_size: .
j_call: TRBJ1-5
cdr3_nt: TGTGCCAGTACAGGGGGCCTTCAGCCCCAGCATTTT
cdr3_aa: CASTGGLQPQHF

v_call: TRBV5-5
d_call: TRBD2
clone_size: few
j_call: TRBJ2-2
cdr3_nt: TGTGCCAGCAGCTGGGGGACTAGCGGGAGGACCGGGGAGCTGTTTTTT
cdr3_aa: CASSWGTSGRTGELFF

v_call: TRBV5-1
d_call: .
clone_size: few
j_call: TRBJ1-1
cdr3_nt: TGCGCCAGCAGCCCGGCAGGGGACATGAACACTGAAGCTTTCTTT
cdr3_aa: CASSPAGDMNTEAFF

v_call: TRBV9
d_call: TRBD2
clone_size: .
j_call: TRBJ2-1
cdr3_nt: TGTGCCAGCAGCCCGAGACTCCGGACTAGTTACAATGAGCAGTTCTTC
cdr3_aa: CASSPRLRTSYNEQFF

v_call: TRBV6-1
d_call: TRBD1
clone_size: .
j_call: TRBJ2-2
cdr3_nt: TGTGCCAGCAGTGAACGACAGGGCTACACCGGGGAGCTGTTTTTT
cdr3_aa: CASSERQGYTGELFF

v_call: TRBV20-1
d_call: TRBD2
clone_size: .
j_call: TRBJ2-7
cdr3_nt: TGCAGTGCTAGTCGGCAAGGTAGTAGCGGGTTCGAGCAGTACTTC
cdr3_aa: CSASRQGSSGFEQYF

v_call: TRBV10-3
d_call: TRBD1
clone_size: few
j_call: TRBJ1-2
cdr3_nt: TGTGCCATCAGTGGCCTGGGACAGGGACACTATGGCTACACCTTC
cdr3_aa: CAISGLGQGHYGYTF

v_call: TRBV15
d_call: .
clone_size: .
j_call: TRBJ2-7
cdr3_nt: TGTGCCACCACCTTCCCGAGCAGCTTTACCTACGAGCAGTACTTC
cdr3_aa: CATTFPSSFTYEQYF

v_call: TRBV27
d_call: TRBD2
clone_size: .
j_call: TRBJ2-1
cdr3_nt: TGTGCCAGCAGACCGACTAGCGGGGGCTCCGATGAGCAGTTCTTC
cdr3_aa: CASRPTSGGSDEQFF